A selection of T cell receptor beta chains follows, all from one sample in a study of CD8 T cells in Susac syndrome. TCRdb independently ran MiXCR on the immunoSEQ multiplex PCR reads; one entry per CDR3 protein. Among around 140,000 distinct CDR3 sequences, approximately 93% were seen once, and the ten largest hold over 0.07%. The sequenced sample consisted of CD4+ T cells from PBMCs. The receptors come from a human donor in good health. CDR3s include the opening cysteine and the closing phenylalanine or tryptophan. A D gene is named only where the DNA matches it firmly. Clone size is shown for a subset of rows, as once, few, many or a class of expanded clone.

j_gene,d_gene,v_gene,abundance,CDR3nt,CDR3aa
TRBJ1-1,.,TRBV18,.,TGTGCCAGCTCCCCATCACAGAACACTGAAGCTTTCTTT,CASSPSQNTEAFF
TRBJ1-1,.,TRBV5-1,.,TGCGCCAGCAGCTTGGGCAGGTCTGGCACTGAAGCTTTCTTT,CASSLGRSGTEAFF
TRBJ2-7,TRBD1,TRBV20-1,.,TGCAGTGCTAGAGGGAGGGACAGGAGCTCCTACGAGCAGTACTTC,CSARGRDRSSYEQYF
TRBJ1-4,.,TRBV9,.,TGTGCCAGCAGCGTAGGTCGTCCGACTAATGAAAAACTGTTTTTT,CASSVGRPTNEKLFF
TRBJ2-3,TRBD2,TRBV28,.,TGTGCCAGCAGTTTGAGCGGGAGTGGGTATTTT,CASSLSGSGYF
TRBJ2-3,.,TRBV28,.,TGTGCCAGCAGTTCGCCCCGGACGAATACGCAGTATTTT,CASSSPRTNTQYF
TRBJ2-3,TRBD1,TRBV9,once,TGTGCCAGCAGCGTTATAACAGGGGAAGATACGCAGTATTTT,CASSVITGEDTQYF
TRBJ2-1,.,TRBV24-1,.,TGTGCCACCAGTGATTTGATGCAGGGCAATGAGCAGTTCTTC,CATSDLMQGNEQFF
TRBJ2-7,TRBD1,TRBV25-1,.,TGTGCCAGCAGTAGACCGGGACAGATGTACGAGCAGTACTTC,CASSRPGQMYEQYF
TRBJ2-2,TRBD1,TRBV19,.,TGTGCCAGTAGTTCCTACAGGGGGCAAGCCGGGGAGCTGTTTTTT,CASSSYRGQAGELFF
TRBJ1-1,.,TRBV10-3,.,TGTGCCATCAGTGATGACGGGCGCACTAAGGTCGAAGCTTTCTTT,CAISDDGRTKVEAFF
TRBJ2-7,TRBD1,TRBV7-9,.,TGTGCCAGCAGCTCCTCCGGGACAGGAGAGCAGTACTTC,CASSSSGTGEQYF
TRBJ1-5,.,TRBV28,.,TGTGCCAGCAGTTTTTTGGGTCGCGGCAATCAGCCCCAGCATTTT,CASSFLGRGNQPQHF
TRBJ1-2,.,TRBV28,.,TGTGCCAGCAGTGAAATACAGGATATAAACTATGGCTACACCTTC,CASSEIQDINYGYTF
TRBJ1-3,TRBD1,TRBV7-6,.,TGTGCCAGCAGCTCCGACAGGGGCACGGGCGGAAACACCATATATTTT,CASSSDRGTGGNTIYF
TRBJ1-1,.,TRBV7-9,few,TGTGCCAGCAGCTTACAACCGAACACTGAAGCTTTCTTT,CASSLQPNTEAFF
TRBJ2-1,TRBD1,TRBV5-4,.,TGTGCCAGCAGCGCCGGGGACAGGGCTGGCAATGAGCAGTTCTTC,CASSAGDRAGNEQFF
TRBJ1-5,.,TRBV19,.,TGTGCCAGTAGCCAGACTAGCGTTGGCAATCAGCCCCAGCATTTT,CASSQTSVGNQPQHF
TRBJ2-1,.,TRBV19,.,TGTGCCAGTAGCGTGGGTTACAATGAGCAGTTCTTC,CASSVGYNEQFF
TRBJ2-3,.,TRBV11-2,.,TGTGCCAGCAGCTCGTCCGCGGATACGCAGTATTTT,CASSSSADTQYF
TRBJ2-1,TRBD2,TRBV20-1,.,TGCAGTGCTAGACGGGAGGATTGGGAGCAGTTCTTC,CSARREDWEQFF
TRBJ1-1,.,TRBV5-4,.,TGTGCCAGCAGCCCCCCGACTGTTCGGAACACTGAAGCTTTCTTT,CASSPPTVRNTEAFF
TRBJ2-2,TRBD2,TRBV19,.,TGTGCGTCACGGACTAGCGGGAGTATCGGGGAGCTGTTTTTT,CASRTSGSIGELFF
TRBJ1-3,.,TRBV18,.,TGTGCCAGCTCACTACTAACAGGGAGCCCAGATCGAGACTCTGGAAACACCATATATTTT,CASSLLTGSPDRDSGNTIYF
TRBJ1-5,.,TRBV20-1,.,TGCAGTGCTAGAGATAGTCACAGGGGCAATCAGCCCCAGCATTTT,CSARDSHRGNQPQHF
TRBJ2-7,TRBD2,TRBV6-1,few,TGTGCCAGCAGTCCACGGGCAGGGACTAGCTCCTACGAGCAGTACTTC,CASSPRAGTSSYEQYF
TRBJ2-7,TRBD2,TRBV29-1,.,TGCAGCGCCTCTCCTAGCGGTTCCTACGAGCAGTACTTC,CSASPSGSYEQYF
TRBJ2-2,TRBD1,TRBV19,.,TGTGCCAGTAGTTGGCAGGACAGGGCGACCGGGGAGCTGTTTTTT,CASSWQDRATGELFF
TRBJ2-2,TRBD2,TRBV20-1,.,TGCAGTGCTAGAGTCGATAGCGGGACCGTCACCGGGGAGCTGTTTTTT,CSARVDSGTVTGELFF
TRBJ2-1,TRBD2,TRBV20-1,.,TGCAGTGCTACCTCACCTAGCGGATACTCCTACAATGAGCAGTTCTTC,CSATSPSGYSYNEQFF
TRBJ2-1,TRBD1,TRBV24-1,.,TGTGCCACCAGTGAGGGCCGGGACAGACGAGCCTGGTTCTTC,CATSEGRDRRAWFF